This is a list of T cell receptor beta chains from one sample in a study of T cell responses to AZD1222 COVID-19 vaccine. Produced via immunoSEQ multiplex PCR; TCRdb's table is partial and in-frame only. The listing records about 140,000 clones. Sequencing was done on a sample of peripheral blood. The receptors were sampled from an adult in good health. The conserved cysteine and the conserved F or W are not part of the CDR3 here.

length: 13
V: TRBV2
J: TRBJ1-6
CDR3: ASTPRVNQGSPLH

length: 16
V: TRBV2
J: TRBJ2-7
CDR3: ASSPRDRGLIGGVKQY

length: 11
V: TRBV3-1/TRBV3-2
J: TRBJ1-2
CDR3: ASSRGGASGYT

length: 10
V: TRBV12-3/TRBV12-4
J: TRBJ1-3
CDR3: ASSLTGNTIY

length: 12
V: TRBV7-9
J: TRBJ2-7
CDR3: ASSAGTVSYEQY

length: 12
V: TRBV5-1
J: TRBJ1-3
CDR3: ASSLAASGNTIY

length: 12
V: TRBV4-1
J: TRBJ2-1
CDR3: ASSPGTDYNEQF

length: 11
V: TRBV19
J: TRBJ1-1
CDR3: ASSIYLNTEAF

length: 13
V: TRBV10-3
J: TRBJ2-1
CDR3: AISVMGGAGNEQF

length: 14
V: TRBV30
J: TRBJ2-1
CDR3: AWSATGTGGSLGQF

length: 11
V: TRBV28
J: TRBJ1-2
CDR3: ASRLTGGDGYT

length: 11
V: TRBV7-2
J: TRBJ1-1
CDR3: ASSLDSNTEAF

length: 13
V: TRBV4-1
J: TRBJ1-6
CDR3: ASSQGQGPHSPLH

length: 16
V: TRBV7-9
J: TRBJ1-4
CDR3: ASSVPSRGGQANEKLF

length: 13
V: TRBV24-1
J: TRBJ1-5
CDR3: ATSDKGLQNQPQH

length: 14
V: TRBV9
J: TRBJ2-4
CDR3: ASSGRDRGAKNIQY

length: 10
V: TRBV18
J: TRBJ1-1
CDR3: ASSSKDTEAF

length: 14
V: TRBV2
J: TRBJ1-5
CDR3: ASSEGYLIGNQPQH

length: 14
V: TRBV23-1
J: TRBJ2-2
CDR3: ASSQVWTGATGELF

length: 16
V: TRBV30
J: TRBJ2-3
CDR3: AWSVLFRLAGVPDTQY

length: 12
V: TRBV14
J: TRBJ1-2
CDR3: ASSQVDTNYGYT

length: 12
V: TRBV10-2
J: TRBJ1-4
CDR3: ASSDWGGNEKLF

length: 14
V: TRBV28
J: TRBJ2-2
CDR3: ASWNWKRGSTGELF